This T cell receptor (beta chain) was observed in a study of pediatric ulcerative colitis. Study results and limitations: Blood-rectal clonal overlap within each person was significantly higher in ulcerative colitis patients than controls.

Concerning this clone: The antigen is unknown.

This CDR3 region has 14 residues. The germline CDR1 and CDR2 sequences are SGHRS and YFSETQ. V shed 0 bases and J shed 2 bases, with 8 bases lying between them. Samples were sequenced at Survey level, maximum 500,000 reads. Profiling relied on immunoSEQ multiplex PCR, and the TCRdb table lists in-frame clones only, not all of them. This sample has more than 40,000 clones, with around 78% found just once. During colonoscopy, one to two rectal pinch biopsies were collected. This TCR was sampled from a girl under 18 with moderate ulcerative colitis. Sequenced: gut tissue. This chain links TRBV5-1 with TRBJ2-5, with D possibly being TRBD1 (6 bases). The CDR3 spells CASSLGGGQETQYF. The CDR3 region has the DNA TGCGCCAGCAGCTTGGGAGGGGGACAAGAGACCCAGTACTTC.